The clone carrying this T cell receptor beta chain was recorded a few times. The CDR3 runs to 17 residues. The V gene lost 6 bases and the J gene lost 3 bases, with 20 bases spanning the gap. The V gene's germline CDR1 is LGHDT and CDR2 YNNKEL (reference sequence). This entry belongs to a study of blood T cell repertoires in COVID-19. Study information: Whether acute or convalescent, the COVID-19 samples came from the United States, Italy and Spain. Sources were T cells, B-cell-depleted T cells, or PBMCs; the material itself was cDNA or gDNA.

Original data processing: Amplifying reference gene primers gave estimates of nucleated cell counts. The data were produced by immunoSEQ multiplex PCR, yet TCRdb's version contains in-frame clones alone and is incomplete. From that table come the V and J calls and clone size; the DNA was used to work out D and trimming. The sample lists 95,000 to 150,000 clones; around 80% were seen once. This receptor was obtained from a man aged 40-49 years with active or convalescent COVID-19. The chain recombines TRBV3-1 (or the pseudogene TRBV3-2) with TRBJ2-2; D remains unclear. Sequencing was performed on peripheral blood. The CDR3 spells CASSFLGPQADTGELFF. CDR3 coding DNA: TGTGCCAGCAGTTTCTTGGGCCCTCAAGCAGACACCGGGGAGCTGTTTTTT.